This T cell receptor (beta chain) was captured by sequencing in a study of blood T cell repertoires in COVID-19. As for the study in general: Sites across the United States, Italy and Spain contributed samples from acute and convalescent COVID-19. From T cells, B-cell-depleted T cells, or PBMCs came the material, which was cDNA or gDNA.

As processed by the authors: From reference gene primer amplification, estimates of nucleated cell counts were derived. Generated by immunoSEQ multiplex PCR, the TCRdb table keeps only in-frame clones and is missing some. V, J and clone size are those of that table, while D and trimming were read from the DNA. The data show 180,000 or so clones, about four fifths seen once. The germline CDR1 and CDR2 sequences are SGHAT and FQNNGV. V shed 5 bases and J 4 bases; nucleotides not matched to a gene: 6. The CDR3 totals 14 residues. Recovered status applied to Cohort 3 donors who had two consecutive negative PCRs. It also applied to those with clearance or with symptom resolution.

The sample comprised PBMCs or T cells enriched from blood (not recorded which). The V and J genes are TRBV11-2 and TRBJ1-1; TRBD1 aligns across 8 bases. The clonotype was recovered from a man aged 45-60 years who had recovered from COVID-19. The CDR3 bases are TGTGCCAGCAGCAGACAGGGGTTTGCCACTGAAGCTTTCTTT. Amino acid sequence: CASSRQGFATEAFF.